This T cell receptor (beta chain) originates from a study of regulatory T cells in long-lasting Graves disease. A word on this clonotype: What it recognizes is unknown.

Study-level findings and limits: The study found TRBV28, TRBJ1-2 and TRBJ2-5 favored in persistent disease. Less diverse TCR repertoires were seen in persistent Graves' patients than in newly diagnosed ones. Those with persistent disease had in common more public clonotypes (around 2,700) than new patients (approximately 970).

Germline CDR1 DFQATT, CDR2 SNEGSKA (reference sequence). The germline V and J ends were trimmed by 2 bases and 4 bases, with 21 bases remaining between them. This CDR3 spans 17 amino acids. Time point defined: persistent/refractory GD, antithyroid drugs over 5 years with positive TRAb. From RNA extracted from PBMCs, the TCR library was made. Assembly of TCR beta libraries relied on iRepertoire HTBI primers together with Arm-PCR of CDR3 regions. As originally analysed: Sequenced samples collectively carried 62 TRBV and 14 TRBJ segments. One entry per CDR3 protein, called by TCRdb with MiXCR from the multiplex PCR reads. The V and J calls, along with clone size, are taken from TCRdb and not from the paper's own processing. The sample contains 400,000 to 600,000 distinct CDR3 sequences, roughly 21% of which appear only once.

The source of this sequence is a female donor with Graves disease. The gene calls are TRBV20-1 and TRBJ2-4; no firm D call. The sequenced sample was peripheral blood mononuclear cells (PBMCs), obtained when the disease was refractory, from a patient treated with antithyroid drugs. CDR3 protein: CSARPAAPARSKNIQYF. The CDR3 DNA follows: TGCAGTGCTAGACCGGCGGCCCCCGCCAGAAGTAAAAACATTCAGTACTTC.